This entry features one T cell receptor (beta chain) sequence. The sample belongs to a study of cytomegalovirus exposure and HLA in healthy donors. Primers: 60 Vbeta forward and 13 Jbeta reverse. Data came from immunoSEQ multiplex PCR; TCRdb stores just in-frame clones and leaves some out. The top ten hold about 1.5% of the sample, which has more than 150,000 clones, about 72% seen once. The V segment lost 6 bases and the J segment 2 bases; nucleotides outside the gene matches: 5. The germline gives CDR1 SQVTM, CDR2 ANQGSEA. CDR3 length equals 14 residues. The clonotype originates from a male donor in good health and CMV-seronegative. J is TRBJ1-4 and V is TRBV29-1; 8 nucleotides match TRBD1. The sequencing input was PBMCs. The CDR3 DNA sequence: TGCAGCGTCCGATGGACAGGGACTAATGAAAAACTGTTTTTT. Protein: CSVRWTGTNEKLFF.